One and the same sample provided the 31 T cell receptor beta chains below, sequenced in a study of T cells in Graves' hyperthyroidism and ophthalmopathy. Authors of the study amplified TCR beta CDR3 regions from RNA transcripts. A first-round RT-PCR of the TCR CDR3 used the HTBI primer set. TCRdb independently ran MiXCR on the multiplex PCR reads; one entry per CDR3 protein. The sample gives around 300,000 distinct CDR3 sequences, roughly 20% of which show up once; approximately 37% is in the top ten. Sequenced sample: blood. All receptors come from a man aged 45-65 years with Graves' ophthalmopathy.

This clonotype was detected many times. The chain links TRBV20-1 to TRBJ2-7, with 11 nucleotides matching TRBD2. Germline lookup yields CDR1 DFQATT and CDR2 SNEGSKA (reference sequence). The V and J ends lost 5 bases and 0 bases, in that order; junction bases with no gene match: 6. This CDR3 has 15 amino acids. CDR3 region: CSAVGTSGTSYEQYF. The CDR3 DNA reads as TGCAGTGCTGTCGGGACTAGCGGAACCTCCTACGAGCAGTACTTC.

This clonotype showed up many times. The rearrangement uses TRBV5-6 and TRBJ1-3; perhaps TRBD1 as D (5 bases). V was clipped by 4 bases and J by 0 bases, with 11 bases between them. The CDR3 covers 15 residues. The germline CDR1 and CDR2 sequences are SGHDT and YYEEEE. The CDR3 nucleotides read TGTGCCAGCAGCCCGGGGCCTACCTCTGGAAACACCATATATTTT. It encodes CASSPGPTSGNTIYF.

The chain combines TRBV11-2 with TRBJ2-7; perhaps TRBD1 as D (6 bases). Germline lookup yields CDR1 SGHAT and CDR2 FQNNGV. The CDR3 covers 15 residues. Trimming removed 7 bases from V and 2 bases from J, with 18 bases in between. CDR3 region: CASNVAGQGPYEQYF. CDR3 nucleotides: TGTGCCAGCAACGTAGCTGGGCAGGGGCCCTACGAGCAGTACTTC. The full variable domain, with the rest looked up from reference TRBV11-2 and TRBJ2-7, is EAGVAQSPRYKIIEKRQSVAFWCNPISGHATLYWYQQILGQGPKLLIQFQNNGVVDDSQLPKDRFSAERLKGVDSTLKIQPAKLEDSAVYLCASNVAGQGPYEQYFGPGTRLTVT.

DNA of the CDR3: TGTGCCAGCTCAGGGGACATAAGAATGAATCAGCCCCAGCATTTT. Amino acid sequence: CASSGDIRMNQPQHF. The rearrangement joins TRBV18 to TRBJ1-5, with TRBD1 as a possible D gene (6 bases). This CDR3 has 15 amino acids. Germline CDR1 is KGHSH and CDR2 is LQKENI. V lost 5 bases and J 4 bases, leaving 15 bases between the germline ends. Variable domain in full (rest from reference TRBV18 and TRBJ1-5): NAGVMQNPRHLVRRRGQEARLRCSPMKGHSHVYWYRQLPEEGLKFMVYLQKENIIDESGMPKERFSAEFPKEGPSILRIQQVVRGDSAAYFCASSGDIRMNQPQHFGDGTRLSIL.

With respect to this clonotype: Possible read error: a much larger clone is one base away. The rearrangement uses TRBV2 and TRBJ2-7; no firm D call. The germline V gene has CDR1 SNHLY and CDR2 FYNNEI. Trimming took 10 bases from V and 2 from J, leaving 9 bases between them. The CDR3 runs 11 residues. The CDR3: CANKGTYEQYF. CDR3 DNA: TGTGCCAACAAAGGGACCTACGAGCAGTACTTC.

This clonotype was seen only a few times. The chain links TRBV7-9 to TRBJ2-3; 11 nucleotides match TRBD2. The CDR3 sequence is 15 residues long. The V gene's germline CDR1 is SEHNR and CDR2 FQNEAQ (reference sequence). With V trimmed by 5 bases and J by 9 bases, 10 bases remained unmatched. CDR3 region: CASSPVTSGIDTQYF. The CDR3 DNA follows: TGTGCCAGCAGCCCGGTGACTAGCGGGATAGACACGCAGTATTTT.

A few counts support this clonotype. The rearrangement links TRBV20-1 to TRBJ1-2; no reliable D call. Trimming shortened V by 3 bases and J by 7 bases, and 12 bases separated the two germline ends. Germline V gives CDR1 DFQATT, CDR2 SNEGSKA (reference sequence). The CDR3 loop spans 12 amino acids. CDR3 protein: CSASGFMGGYTF. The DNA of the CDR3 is TGCAGTGCTAGTGGGTTCATGGGTGGCTACACCTTC.

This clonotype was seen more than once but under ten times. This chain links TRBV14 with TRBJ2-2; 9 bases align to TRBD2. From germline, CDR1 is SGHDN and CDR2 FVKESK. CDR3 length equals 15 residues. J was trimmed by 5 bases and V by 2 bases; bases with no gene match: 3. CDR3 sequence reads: CASSQSLAGTGELFF. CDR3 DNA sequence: TGTGCCAGCAGCCAATCTCTAGCGGGAACCGGGGAGCTGTTTTTT. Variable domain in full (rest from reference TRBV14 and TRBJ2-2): EAGVTQFPSHSVIEKGQTVTLRCDPISGHDNLYWYRRVMGKEIKFLLHFVKESKQDESGMPNNRFLAERTGGTYSTLKVQPAELEDSGVYFCASSQSLAGTGELFFGEGSRLTVL.

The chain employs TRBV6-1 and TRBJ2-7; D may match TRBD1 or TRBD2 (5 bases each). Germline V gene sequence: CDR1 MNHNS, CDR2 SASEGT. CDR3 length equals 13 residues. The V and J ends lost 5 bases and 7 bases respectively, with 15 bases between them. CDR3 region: CASSLGRGGEQYF. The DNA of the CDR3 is TGTGCCAGCAGTCTCGGCCGGGGCGGGGAGCAGTACTTC.

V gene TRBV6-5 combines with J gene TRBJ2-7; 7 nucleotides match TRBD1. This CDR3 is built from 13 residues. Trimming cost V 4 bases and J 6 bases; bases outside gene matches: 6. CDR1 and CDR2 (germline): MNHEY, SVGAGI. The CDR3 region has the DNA TGTGCCAGCAGTTCCGAACAGGGGTCCGAGCAGTACTTC. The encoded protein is CASSSEQGSEQYF.

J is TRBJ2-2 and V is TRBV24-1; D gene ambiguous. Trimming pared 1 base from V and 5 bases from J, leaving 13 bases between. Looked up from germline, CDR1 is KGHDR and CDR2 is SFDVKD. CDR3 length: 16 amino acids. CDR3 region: CATSDFQDTPTGELFF. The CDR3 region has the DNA TGTGCCACCAGTGATTTTCAGGATACCCCGACCGGGGAGCTGTTTTTT.

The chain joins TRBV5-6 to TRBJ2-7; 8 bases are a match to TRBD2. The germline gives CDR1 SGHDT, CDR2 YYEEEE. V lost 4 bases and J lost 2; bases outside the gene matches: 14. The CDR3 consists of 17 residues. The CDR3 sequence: CASSIFMFSGATYEQYF. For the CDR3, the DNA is TGTGCCAGCAGCATTTTCATGTTTAGCGGGGCAACCTACGAGCAGTACTTC.

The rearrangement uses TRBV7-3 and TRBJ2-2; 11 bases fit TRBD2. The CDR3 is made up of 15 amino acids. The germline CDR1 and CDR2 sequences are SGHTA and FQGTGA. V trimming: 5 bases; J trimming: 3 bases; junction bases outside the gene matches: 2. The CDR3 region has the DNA TGTGCCAGCAGCAAACTAGCGGGAGACACCGGGGAGCTGTTTTTT. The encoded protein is CASSKLAGDTGELFF. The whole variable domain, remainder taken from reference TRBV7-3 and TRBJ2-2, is GAGVSQTPSNKVTEKGKYVELRCDPISGHTALYWYRQSLGQGPEFLIYFQGTGAADDSGLPNDRFFAVRPEGSVSTLKIQRTERGDSAVYLCASSKLAGDTGELFFGEGSRLTVL.

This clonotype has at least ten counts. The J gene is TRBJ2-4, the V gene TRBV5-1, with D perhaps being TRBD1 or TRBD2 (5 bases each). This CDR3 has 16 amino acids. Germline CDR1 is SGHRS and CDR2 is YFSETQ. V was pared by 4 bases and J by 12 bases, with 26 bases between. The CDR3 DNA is TGCGCCAGCAGCCTCGAAAGTGGAATGGGGGTCGTCTCTCAGTACTTC. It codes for CASSLESGMGVVSQYF. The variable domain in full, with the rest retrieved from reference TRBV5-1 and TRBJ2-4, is KAGVTQTPRYLIKTRGQQVTLSCSPISGHRSVSWYQQTPGQGLQFLFEYFSETQRNKGNFPGRFSGRQFSNSRSEMNVSTLELGDSALYLCASSLESGMGVVSQYFGAGTRLSVL.

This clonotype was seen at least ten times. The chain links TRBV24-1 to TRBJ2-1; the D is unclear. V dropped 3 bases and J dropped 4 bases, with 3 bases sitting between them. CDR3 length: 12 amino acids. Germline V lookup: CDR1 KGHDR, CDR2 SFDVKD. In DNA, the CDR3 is TGTGCCACCAGTGATACGTACAATGAGCAGTTCTTC. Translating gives CATSDTYNEQFF.

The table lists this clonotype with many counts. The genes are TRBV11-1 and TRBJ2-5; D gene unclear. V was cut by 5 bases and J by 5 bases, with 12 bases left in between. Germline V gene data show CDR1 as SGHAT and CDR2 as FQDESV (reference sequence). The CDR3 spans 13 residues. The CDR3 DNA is TGTGCCAGCAGCCCTGCCAAGGGTGAGACCCAGTACTTC. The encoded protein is CASSPAKGETQYF.

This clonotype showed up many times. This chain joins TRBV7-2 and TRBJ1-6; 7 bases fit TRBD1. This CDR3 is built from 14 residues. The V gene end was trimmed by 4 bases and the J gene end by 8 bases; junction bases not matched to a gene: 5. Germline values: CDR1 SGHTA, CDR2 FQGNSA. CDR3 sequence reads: CASSSGQTHSPLHF. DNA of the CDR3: TGTGCCAGCAGCTCGGGACAGACTCATTCACCCCTCCACTTT.

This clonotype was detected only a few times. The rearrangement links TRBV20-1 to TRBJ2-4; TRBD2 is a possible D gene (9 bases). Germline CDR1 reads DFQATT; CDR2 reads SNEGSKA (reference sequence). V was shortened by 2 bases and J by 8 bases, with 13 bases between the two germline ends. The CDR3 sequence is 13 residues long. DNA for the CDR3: TGCAGTGCTAGACTAGCGGGACAGGACATTCAGTACTTC. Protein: CSARLAGQDIQYF.

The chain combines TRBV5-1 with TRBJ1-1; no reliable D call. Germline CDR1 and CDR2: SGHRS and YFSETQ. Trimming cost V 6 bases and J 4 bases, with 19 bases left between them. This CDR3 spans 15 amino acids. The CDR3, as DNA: TGCGCCAGCACGCTGATTACGGGGTTTGGCACTGAAGCTTTCTTT. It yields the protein CASTLITGFGTEAFF.

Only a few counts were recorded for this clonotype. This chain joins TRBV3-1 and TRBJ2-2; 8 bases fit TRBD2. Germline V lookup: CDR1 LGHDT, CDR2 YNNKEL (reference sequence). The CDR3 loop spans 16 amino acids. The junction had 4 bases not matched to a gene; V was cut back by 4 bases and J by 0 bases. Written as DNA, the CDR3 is TGTGCCAGCAGCCCGACTAGCGAGACGAACACCGGGGAGCTGTTTTTT. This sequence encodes CASSPTSETNTGELFF. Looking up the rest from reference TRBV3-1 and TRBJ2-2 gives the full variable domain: DTAVSQTPKYLVTQMGNDKSIKCEQNLGHDTMYWYKQDSKKFLKIMFSYNNKELIINETVPNRFSPKSPDKAHLNLHINSLELGDSAVYFCASSPTSETNTGELFFGEGSRLTVL.

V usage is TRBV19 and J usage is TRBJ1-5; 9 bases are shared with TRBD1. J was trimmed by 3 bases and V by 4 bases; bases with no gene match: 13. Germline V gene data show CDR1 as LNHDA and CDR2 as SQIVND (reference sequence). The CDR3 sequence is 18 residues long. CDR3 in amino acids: CASSTWNDGTGINQPQHF. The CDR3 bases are TGTGCCAGTAGTACCTGGAATGATGGGACAGGGATCAATCAGCCCCAGCATTTT.

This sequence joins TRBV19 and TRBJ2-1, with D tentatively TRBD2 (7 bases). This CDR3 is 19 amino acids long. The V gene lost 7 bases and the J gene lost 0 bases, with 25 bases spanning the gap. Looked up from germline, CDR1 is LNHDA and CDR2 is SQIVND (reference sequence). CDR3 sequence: CASKTQGGNLFSSYNEQFF. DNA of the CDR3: TGTGCCAGTAAGACACAGGGAGGGAATCTTTTTAGCTCCTACAATGAGCAGTTCTTC.

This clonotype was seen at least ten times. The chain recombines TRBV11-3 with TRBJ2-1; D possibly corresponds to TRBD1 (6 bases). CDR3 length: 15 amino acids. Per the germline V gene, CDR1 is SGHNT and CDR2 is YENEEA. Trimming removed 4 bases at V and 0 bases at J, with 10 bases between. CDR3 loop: CASSSHRDSYNEQFF. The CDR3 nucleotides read TGTGCCAGCAGCTCTCACAGGGACTCCTACAATGAGCAGTTCTTC.

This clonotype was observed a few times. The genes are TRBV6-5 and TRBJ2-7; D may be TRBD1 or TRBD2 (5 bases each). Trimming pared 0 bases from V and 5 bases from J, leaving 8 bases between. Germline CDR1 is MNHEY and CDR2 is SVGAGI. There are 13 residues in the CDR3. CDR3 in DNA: TGTGCCAGCAGTTACTCGAGGGGCGACGAGCAGTACTTC. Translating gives CASSYSRGDEQYF.

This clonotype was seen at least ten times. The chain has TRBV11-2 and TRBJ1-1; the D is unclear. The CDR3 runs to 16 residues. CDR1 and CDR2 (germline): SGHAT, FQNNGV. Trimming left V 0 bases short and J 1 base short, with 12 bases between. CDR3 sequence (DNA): TGTGCCAGCAGCTTAGATTGGGAGGGAACGAACACTGAAGCTTTCTTT. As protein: CASSLDWEGTNTEAFF.

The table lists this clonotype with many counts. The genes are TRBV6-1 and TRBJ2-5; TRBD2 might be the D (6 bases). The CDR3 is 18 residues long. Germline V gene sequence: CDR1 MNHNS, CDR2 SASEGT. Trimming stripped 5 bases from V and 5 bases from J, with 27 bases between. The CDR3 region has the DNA TGTGCCAGCAGTTACCCTACCCTTGGAGGGGCTTATAGGGAGACCCAGTACTTC. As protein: CASSYPTLGGAYRETQYF.

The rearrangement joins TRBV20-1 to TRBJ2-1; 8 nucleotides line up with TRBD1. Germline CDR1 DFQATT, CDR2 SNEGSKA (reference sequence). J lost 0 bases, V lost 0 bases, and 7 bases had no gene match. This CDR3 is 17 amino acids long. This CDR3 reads CSARDRTGGSSYNEQFF. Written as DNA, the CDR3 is TGCAGTGCTAGAGATCGAACAGGGGGGAGCTCCTACAATGAGCAGTTCTTC.

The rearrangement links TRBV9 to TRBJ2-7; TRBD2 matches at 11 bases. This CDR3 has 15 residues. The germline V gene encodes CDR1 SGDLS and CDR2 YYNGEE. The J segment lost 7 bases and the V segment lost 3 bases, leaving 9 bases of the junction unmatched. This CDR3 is CASSGRTSGPGEQYF. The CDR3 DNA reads TGTGCCAGCAGCGGTCGGACTAGCGGGCCTGGGGAGCAGTACTTC.

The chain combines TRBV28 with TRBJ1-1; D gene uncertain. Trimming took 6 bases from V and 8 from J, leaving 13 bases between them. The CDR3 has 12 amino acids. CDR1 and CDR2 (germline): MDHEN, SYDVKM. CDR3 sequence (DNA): TGTGCCAGCAGGACCCTCCCGGGGGAAGCTTTCTTT. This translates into CASRTLPGEAFF.

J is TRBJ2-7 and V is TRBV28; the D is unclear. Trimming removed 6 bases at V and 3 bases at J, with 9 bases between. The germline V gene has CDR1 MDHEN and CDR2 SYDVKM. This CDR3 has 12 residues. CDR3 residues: CASRHTRYEQYF. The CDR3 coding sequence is TGTGCCAGCAGACATACCCGCTACGAGCAGTACTTC.

The DNA for the CDR3 is TGTGCCAGCAGCAAGTTGGGGGGTGAAGAGACCCAGTACTTC. Residues: CASSKLGGEETQYF. The V and J genes are TRBV7-9 and TRBJ2-5; tentatively, D is TRBD2 (6 bases). This CDR3 region has 14 residues. Germline CDR1 and CDR2: SEHNR and FQNEAQ (reference sequence). V was cut by 5 bases and J by 3 bases, with 13 bases left in between.